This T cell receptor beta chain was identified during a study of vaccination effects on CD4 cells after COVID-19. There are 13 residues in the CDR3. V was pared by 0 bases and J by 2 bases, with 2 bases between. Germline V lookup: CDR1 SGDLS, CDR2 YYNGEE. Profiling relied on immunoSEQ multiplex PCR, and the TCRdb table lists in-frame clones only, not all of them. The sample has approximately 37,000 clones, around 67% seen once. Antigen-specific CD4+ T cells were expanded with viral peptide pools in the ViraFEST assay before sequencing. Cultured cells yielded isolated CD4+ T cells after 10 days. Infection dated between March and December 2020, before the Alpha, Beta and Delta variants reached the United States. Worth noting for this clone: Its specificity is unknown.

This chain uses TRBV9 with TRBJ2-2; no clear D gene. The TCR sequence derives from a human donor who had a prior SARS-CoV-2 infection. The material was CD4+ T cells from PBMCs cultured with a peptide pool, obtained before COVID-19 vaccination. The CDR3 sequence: CASSVDNTGELFF. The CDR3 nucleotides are TGTGCCAGCAGCGTAGACAACACCGGGGAGCTGTTTTTT.